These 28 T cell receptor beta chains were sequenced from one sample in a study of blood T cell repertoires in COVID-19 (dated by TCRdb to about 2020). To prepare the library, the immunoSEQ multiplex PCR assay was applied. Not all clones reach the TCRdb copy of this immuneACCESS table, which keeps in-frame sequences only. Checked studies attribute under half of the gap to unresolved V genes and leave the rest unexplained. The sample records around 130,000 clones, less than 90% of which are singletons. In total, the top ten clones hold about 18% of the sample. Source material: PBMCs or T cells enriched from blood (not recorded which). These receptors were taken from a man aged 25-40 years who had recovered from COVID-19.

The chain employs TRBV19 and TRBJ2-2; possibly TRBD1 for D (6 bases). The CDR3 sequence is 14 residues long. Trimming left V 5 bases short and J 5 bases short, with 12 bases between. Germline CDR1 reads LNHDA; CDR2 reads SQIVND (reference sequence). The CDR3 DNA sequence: TGTGCCAGTAGTGCCATGCAGGGGACCGGGGAGCTGTTTTTT. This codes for CASSAMQGTGELFF.

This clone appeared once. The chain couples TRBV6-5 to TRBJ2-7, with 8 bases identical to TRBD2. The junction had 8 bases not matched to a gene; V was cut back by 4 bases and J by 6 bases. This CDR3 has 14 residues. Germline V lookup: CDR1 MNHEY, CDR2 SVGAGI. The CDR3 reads CASSSPTRGVEQYV. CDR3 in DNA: TGTGCCAGCAGTTCCCCCACGCGGGGGGTCGAGCAGTACGTC.

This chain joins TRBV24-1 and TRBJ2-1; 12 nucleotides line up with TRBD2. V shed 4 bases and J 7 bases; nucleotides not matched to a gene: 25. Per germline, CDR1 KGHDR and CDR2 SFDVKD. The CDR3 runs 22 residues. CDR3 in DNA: TGTGCCACCAGTGACCCCCCCGGGGAGGCTAGCGGGGGGGCGGGTACAATGAATGAGCAGTTCTTC. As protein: CATSDPPGEASGGAGTMNEQFF.

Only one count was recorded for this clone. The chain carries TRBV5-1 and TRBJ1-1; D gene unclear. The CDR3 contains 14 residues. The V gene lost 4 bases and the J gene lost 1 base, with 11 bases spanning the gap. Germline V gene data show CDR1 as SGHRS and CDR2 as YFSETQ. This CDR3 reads CASSAAGTNTEAFF. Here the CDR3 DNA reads TGCGCCAGCAGCGCCGCAGGTACGAACACTGAAGCTTTCTTT.

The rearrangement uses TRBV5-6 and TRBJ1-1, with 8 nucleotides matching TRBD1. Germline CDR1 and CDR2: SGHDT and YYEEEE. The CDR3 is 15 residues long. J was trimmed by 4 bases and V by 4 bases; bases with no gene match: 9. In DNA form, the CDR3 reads TGTGCCAGCAGCCTCCGGACAGGGTCGGGCACTGAAGCTTTCTTT. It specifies CASSLRTGSGTEAFF. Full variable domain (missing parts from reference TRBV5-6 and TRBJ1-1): DAGVTQSPTHLIKTRGQQVTLRCSPKSGHDTVSWYQQALGQGPQFIFQYYEEEERQRGNFPDRFSGHQFPNYSSELNVNALLLGDSALYLCASSLRTGSGTEAFFGQGTRLTVV.

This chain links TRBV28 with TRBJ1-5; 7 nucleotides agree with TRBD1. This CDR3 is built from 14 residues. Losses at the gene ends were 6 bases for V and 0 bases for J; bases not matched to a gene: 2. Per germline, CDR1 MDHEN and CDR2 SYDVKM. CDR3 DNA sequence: TGTGCCAGCAGGGGACAGTATAGCAATCAGCCCCAGCATTTT. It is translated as CASRGQYSNQPQHF.

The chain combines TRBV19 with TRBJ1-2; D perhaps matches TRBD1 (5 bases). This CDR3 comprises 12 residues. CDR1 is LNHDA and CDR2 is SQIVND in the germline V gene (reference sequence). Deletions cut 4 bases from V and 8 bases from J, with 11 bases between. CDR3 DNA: TGTGCCAGTAGTAGCGGCGGGGACGGCTACACCTTC. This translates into CASSSGGDGYTF.

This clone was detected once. Written as DNA, the CDR3 is TGCGCCAGCAGTCGGAGATTCAATGAGCAGTTCTTC. Its translation: CASSRRFNEQFF. The chain employs TRBV10-1 and TRBJ2-1; D not resolved. This CDR3 is 12 amino acids long. V was clipped by 5 bases and J by 6 bases, with 8 bases between them. Germline V lookup: CDR1 WNHNN, CDR2 SYGVQD (reference sequence).

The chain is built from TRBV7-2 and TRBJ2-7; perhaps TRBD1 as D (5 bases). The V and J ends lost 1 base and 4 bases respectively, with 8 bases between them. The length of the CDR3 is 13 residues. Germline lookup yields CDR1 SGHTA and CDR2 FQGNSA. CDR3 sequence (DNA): TGTGCCAGCAGCTTAGGACAGTTATACGAGCAGTACTTC. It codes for CASSLGQLYEQYF.

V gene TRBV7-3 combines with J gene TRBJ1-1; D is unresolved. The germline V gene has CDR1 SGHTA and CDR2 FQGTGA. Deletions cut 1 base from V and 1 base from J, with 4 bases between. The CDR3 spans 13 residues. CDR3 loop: CASSLNGNTEAFF. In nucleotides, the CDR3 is TGTGCCAGCAGCTTAAACGGGAACACTGAAGCTTTCTTT.

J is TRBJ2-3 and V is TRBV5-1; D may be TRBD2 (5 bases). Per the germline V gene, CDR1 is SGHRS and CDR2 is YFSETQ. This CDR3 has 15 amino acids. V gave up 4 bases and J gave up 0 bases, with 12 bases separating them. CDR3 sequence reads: CASSMSGPSTDTQYF. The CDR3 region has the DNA TGCGCCAGCAGCATGAGCGGTCCTAGCACAGATACGCAGTATTTT. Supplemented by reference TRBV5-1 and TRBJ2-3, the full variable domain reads KAGVTQTPRYLIKTRGQQVTLSCSPISGHRSVSWYQQTPGQGLQFLFEYFSETQRNKGNFPGRFSGRQFSNSRSEMNVSTLELGDSALYLCASSMSGPSTDTQYFGPGTRLTVL.

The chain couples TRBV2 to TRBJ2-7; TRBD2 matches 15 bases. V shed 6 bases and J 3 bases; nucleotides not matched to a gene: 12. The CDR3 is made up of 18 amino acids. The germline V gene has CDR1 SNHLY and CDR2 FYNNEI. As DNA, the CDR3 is TGTGCCAGCAGCATACAAAGGACTAGCGGGAGGGCCCTCTACGAGCAGTACTTC. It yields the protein CASSIQRTSGRALYEQYF.

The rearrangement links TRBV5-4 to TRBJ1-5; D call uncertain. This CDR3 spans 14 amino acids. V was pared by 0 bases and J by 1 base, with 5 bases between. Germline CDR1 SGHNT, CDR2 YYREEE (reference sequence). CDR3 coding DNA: TGTGCCAGCAGCTTGGGACTGAGCAATCAGCCCCAGCATTTT. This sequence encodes CASSLGLSNQPQHF. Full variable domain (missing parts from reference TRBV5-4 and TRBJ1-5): ETGVTQSPTHLIKTRGQQVTLRCSSQSGHNTVSWYQQALGQGPQFIFQYYREEENGRGNFPPRFSGLQFPNYSSELNVNALELDDSALYLCASSLGLSNQPQHFGDGTRLSIL.

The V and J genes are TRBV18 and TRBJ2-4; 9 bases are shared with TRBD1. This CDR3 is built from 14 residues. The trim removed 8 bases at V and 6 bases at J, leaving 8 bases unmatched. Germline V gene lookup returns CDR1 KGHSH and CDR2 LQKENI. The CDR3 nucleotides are TGTGCCAGCAGCCGGACAGGGGAGGGAAACATTCAGTACTTC. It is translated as CASSRTGEGNIQYF.

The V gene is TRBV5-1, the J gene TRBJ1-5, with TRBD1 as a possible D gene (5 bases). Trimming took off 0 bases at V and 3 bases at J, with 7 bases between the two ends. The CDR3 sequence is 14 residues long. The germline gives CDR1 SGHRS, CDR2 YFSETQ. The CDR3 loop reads CASSLEGVNQPQHF. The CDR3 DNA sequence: TGCGCCAGCAGCTTGGAAGGGGTCAATCAGCCCCAGCATTTT.

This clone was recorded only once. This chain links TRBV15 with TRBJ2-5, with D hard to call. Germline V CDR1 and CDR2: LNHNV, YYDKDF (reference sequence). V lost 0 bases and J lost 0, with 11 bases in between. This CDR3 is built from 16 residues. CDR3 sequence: CATSRDYGSYQETQYF. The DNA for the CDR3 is TGTGCCACCAGCAGAGATTATGGCTCCTACCAAGAGACCCAGTACTTC.

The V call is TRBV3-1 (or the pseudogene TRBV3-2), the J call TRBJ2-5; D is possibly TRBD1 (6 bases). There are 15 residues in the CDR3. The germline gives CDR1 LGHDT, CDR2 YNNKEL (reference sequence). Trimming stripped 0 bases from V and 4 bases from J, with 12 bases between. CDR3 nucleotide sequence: TGTGCCAGCAGCCAAGAGGGGGCTTTATTAGAGACCCAGTACTTC. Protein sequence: CASSQEGALLETQYF.

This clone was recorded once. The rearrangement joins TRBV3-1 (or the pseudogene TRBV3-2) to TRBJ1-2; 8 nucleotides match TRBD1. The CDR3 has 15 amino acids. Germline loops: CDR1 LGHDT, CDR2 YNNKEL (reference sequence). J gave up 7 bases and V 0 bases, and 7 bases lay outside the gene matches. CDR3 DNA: TGTGCCAGCAGCCAAGACGTGGACAGGGCCTCTGGCTACACCTTC. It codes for CASSQDVDRASGYTF.

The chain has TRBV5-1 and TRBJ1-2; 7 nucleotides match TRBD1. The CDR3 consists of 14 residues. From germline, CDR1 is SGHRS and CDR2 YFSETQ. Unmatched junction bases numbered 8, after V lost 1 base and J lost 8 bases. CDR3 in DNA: TGCGCCAGCAGCTTGACCAACAGGGGCGGCGGCTACACCTTC. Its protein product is CASSLTNRGGGYTF. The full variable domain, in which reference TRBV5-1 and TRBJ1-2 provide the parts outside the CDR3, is KAGVTQTPRYLIKTRGQQVTLSCSPISGHRSVSWYQQTPGQGLQFLFEYFSETQRNKGNFPGRFSGRQFSNSRSEMNVSTLELGDSALYLCASSLTNRGGGYTFGSGTRLTVV.

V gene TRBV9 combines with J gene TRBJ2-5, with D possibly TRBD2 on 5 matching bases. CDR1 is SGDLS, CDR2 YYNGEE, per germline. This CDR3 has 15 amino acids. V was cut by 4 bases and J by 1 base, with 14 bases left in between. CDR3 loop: CASSPYAGFQETQYF. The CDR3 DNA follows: TGTGCCAGCAGCCCGTACGCGGGTTTCCAAGAGACCCAGTACTTC.

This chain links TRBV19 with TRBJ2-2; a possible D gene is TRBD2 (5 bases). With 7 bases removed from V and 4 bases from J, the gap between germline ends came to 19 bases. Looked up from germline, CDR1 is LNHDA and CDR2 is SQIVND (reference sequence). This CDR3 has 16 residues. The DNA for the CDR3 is TGTGCCAGTACCCCTAACTCGATTCGGGGCACCGGGGAGCTGTTTTTT. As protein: CASTPNSIRGTGELFF.

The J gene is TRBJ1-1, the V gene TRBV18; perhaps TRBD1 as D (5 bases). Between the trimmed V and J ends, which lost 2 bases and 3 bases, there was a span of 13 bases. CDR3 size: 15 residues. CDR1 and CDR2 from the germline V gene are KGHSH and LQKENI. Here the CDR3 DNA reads TGTGCCAGCTCACCAAACCAGGGAAGGGACACTGAAGCTTTCTTT. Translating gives CASSPNQGRDTEAFF. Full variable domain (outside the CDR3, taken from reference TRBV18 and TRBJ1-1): NAGVMQNPRHLVRRRGQEARLRCSPMKGHSHVYWYRQLPEEGLKFMVYLQKENIIDESGMPKERFSAEFPKEGPSILRIQQVVRGDSAAYFCASSPNQGRDTEAFFGQGTRLTVV.

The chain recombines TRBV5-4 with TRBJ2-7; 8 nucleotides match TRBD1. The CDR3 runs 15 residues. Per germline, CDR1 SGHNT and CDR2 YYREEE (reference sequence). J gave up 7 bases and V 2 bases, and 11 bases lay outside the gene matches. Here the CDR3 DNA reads TGTGCCAGCAGCTTTCGCGGACAGGGAGGAGGAGAGCAGTACGTC. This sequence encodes CASSFRGQGGGEQYV.

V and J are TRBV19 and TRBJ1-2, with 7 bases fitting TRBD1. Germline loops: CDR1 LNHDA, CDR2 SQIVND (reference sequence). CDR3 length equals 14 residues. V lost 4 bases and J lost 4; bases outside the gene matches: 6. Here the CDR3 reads CASSTGTASYGYTF. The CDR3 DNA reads TGTGCCAGTAGTACCGGGACAGCCTCCTATGGCTACACCTTC.

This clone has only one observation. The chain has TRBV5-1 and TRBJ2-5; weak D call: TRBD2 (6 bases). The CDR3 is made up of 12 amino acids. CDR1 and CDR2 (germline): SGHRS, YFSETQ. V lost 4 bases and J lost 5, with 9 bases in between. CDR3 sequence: CASSPTSETQYF. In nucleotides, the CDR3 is TGCGCCAGCAGCCCCACTAGCGAGACCCAGTACTTC.

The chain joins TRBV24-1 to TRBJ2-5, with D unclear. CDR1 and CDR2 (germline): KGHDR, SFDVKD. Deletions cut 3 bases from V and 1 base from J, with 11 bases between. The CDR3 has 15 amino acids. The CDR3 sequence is CATSDTRHSQETQYF. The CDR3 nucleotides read TGTGCCACCAGTGATACCCGACACAGCCAAGAGACCCAGTACTTC.

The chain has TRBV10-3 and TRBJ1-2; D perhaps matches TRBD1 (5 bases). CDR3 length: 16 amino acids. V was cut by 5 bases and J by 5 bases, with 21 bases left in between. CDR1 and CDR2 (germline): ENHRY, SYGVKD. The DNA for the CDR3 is TGTGCCATCAGTCCCGCCGAAGGGAGGGAGGGGTATGGCTACACCTTC. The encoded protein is CAISPAEGREGYGYTF.

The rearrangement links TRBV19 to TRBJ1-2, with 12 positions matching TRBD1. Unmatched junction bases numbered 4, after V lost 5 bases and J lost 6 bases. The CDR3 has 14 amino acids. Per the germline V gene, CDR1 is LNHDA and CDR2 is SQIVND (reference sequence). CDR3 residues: CASSPGQGADGYTF. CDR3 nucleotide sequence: TGTGCCAGTAGTCCGGGACAGGGGGCTGATGGCTACACCTTC.